This T cell receptor (beta chain) was sequenced in a study of T cell responses to AZD1222 COVID-19 vaccine. A remark on this clone: The antigen is undetermined.

Findings of the study overall: A rise in Spike-specific TCR breadth and depth followed two AZD1222 doses. Donors were chiefly white British, with a greater number of females, and clonal diversity was perhaps underestimated.

The CDR3 loop spans 13 amino acids. Germline V gene sequence: CDR1 SNHLY, CDR2 FYNNEI. V lost 8 bases, J lost 6 bases, and 16 bases lay in between. Sequencing was performed with immunoSEQ multiplex PCR; in TCRdb, only in-frame clones are kept and a portion is missing. The table lists 150,000 to 200,000 clones, under 95% of them singletons. The receptor was isolated from an adult who received the AZD1222 COVID-19 vaccine. The specimen was peripheral blood, collected 28 days after the second AZD1222 dose. The chain uses TRBV2 and TRBJ1-1; the D gene is possibly TRBD1 (5 bases). The CDR3 sequence: CASRLGVGPEAFF. The CDR3, as DNA: TGTGCCAGCCGCTTAGGGGTCGGGCCTGAAGCTTTCTTT.